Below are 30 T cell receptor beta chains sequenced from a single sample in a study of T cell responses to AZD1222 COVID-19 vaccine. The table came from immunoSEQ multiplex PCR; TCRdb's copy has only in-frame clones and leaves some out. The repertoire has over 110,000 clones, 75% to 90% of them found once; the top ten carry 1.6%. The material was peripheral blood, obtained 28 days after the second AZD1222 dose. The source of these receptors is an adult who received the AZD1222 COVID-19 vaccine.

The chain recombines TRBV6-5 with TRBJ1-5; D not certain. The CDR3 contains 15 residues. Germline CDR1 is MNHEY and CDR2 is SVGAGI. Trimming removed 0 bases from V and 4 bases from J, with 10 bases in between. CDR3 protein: CASSYSYQENQPQHF. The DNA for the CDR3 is TGTGCCAGCAGTTACTCGTACCAGGAGAATCAGCCCCAGCATTTT.

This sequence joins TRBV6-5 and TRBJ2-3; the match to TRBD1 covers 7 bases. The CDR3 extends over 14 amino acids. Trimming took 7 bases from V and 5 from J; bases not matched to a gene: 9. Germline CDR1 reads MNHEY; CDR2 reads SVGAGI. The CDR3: CASTVGGALDTQYF. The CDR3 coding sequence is TGTGCCAGCACCGTAGGGGGCGCCTTAGATACGCAGTATTTT.

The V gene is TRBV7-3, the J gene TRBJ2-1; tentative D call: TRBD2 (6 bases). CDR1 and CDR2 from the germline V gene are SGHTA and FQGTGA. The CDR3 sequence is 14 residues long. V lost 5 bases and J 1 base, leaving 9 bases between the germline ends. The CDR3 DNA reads TGTGCCAGCAGCCCGGACTATTCCTACAATGAGCAGTTCTTC. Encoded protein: CASSPDYSYNEQFF.

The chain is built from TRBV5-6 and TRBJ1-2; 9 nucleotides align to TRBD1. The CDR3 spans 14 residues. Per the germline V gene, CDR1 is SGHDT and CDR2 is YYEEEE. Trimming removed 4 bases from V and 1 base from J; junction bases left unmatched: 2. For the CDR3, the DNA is TGTGCCAGCAGCCCGGGACAGGGTAACTATGGCTACACCTTC. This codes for CASSPGQGNYGYTF.

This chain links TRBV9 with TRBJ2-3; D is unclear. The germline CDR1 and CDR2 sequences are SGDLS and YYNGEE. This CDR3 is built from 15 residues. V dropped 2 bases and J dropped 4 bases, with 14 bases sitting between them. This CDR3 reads CASSVYPTEADTQYF. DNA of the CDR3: TGTGCCAGCAGCGTCTATCCCACTGAGGCAGATACGCAGTATTTT. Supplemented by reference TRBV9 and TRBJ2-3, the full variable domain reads DSGVTQTPKHLITATGQRVTLRCSPRSGDLSVYWYQQSLDQGLQFLIQYYNGEERAKGNILERFSAQQFPDLHSELNLSSLELGDSALYFCASSVYPTEADTQYFGPGTRLTVL.

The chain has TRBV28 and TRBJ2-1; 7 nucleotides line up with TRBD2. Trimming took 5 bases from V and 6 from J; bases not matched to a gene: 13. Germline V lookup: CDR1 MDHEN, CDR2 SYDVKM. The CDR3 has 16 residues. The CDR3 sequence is CASSMAGGRALNEQFF. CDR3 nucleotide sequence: TGTGCCAGCAGTATGGCGGGTGGGAGGGCCCTCAATGAGCAGTTCTTC. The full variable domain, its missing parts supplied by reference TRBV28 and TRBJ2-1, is DVKVTQSSRYLVKRTGEKVFLECVQDMDHENMFWYRQDPGLGLRLIYFSYDVKMKEKGDIPEGYSVSREKKERFSLILESASTNQTSMYLCASSMAGGRALNEQFFGPGTRLTVL.

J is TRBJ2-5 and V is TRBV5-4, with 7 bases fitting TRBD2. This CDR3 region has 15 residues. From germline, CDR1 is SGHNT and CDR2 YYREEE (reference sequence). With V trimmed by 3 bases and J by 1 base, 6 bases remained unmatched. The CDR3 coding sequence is TGTGCCAGCAGCTCCGGACTAGGGACCCAAGAGACCCAGTACTTC. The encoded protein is CASSSGLGTQETQYF.

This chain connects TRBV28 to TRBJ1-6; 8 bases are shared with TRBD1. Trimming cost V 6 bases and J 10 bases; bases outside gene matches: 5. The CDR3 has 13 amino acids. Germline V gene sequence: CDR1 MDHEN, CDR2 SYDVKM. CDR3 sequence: CASRTGAMSPLHF. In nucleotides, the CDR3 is TGTGCCAGCAGGACAGGGGCAATGTCACCCCTCCACTTT.

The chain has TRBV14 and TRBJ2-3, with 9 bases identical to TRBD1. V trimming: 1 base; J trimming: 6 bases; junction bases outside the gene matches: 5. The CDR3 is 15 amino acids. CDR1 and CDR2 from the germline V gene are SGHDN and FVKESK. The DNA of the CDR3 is TGTGCCAGCAGCCAAGGGGGACAGGGAGTGGATACGCAGTATTTT. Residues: CASSQGGQGVDTQYF.

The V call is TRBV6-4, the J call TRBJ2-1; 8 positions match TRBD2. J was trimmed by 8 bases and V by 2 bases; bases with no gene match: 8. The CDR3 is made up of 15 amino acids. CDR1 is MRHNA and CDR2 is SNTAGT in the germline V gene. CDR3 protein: CASSDMVAGRDEQFF. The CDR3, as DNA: TGTGCCAGCAGTGACATGGTAGCGGGGCGGGATGAGCAGTTCTTC.

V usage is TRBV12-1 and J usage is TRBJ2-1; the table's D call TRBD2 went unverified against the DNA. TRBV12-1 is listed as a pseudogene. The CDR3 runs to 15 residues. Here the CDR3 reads CASSPRTSDYNEQFF. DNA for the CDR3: TGTGCCAGCAGCCCGCGGACTAGCGACTACAATGAGCAGTTCTTC.

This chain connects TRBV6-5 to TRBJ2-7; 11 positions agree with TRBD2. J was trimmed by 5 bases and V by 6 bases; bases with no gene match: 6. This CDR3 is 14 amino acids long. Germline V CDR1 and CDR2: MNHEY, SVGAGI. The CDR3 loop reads CASRLLAGDHEQYF. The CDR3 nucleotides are TGTGCCAGCAGACTACTAGCGGGAGACCACGAGCAGTACTTC.

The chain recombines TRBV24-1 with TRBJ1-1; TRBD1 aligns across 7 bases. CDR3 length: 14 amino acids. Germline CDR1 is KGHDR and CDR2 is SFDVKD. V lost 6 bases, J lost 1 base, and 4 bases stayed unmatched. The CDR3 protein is CATSTGVSNTEAFF. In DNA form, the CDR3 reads TGTGCCACCAGTACAGGGGTATCGAACACTGAAGCTTTCTTT.

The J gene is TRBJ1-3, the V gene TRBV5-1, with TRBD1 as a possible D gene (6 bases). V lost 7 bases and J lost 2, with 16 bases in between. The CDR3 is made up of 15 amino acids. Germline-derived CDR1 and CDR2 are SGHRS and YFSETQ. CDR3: CASQATGMTGNTIYF. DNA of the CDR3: TGCGCCAGCCAGGCTACAGGGATGACTGGAAACACCATATATTTT.

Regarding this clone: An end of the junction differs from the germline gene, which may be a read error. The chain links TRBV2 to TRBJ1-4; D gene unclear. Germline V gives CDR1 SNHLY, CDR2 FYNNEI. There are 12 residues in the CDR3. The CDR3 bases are TGTGCCAGCCGTGACACTTCTCGAAAACTGTTTTTT. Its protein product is CASRDTSRKLFF.

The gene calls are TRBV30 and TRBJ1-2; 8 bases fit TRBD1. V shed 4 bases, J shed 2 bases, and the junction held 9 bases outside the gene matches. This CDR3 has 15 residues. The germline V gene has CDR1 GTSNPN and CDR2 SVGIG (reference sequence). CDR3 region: CAWTLHRGINYGYTF. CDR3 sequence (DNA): TGTGCCTGGACCTTGCACAGGGGGATCAACTATGGCTACACCTTC. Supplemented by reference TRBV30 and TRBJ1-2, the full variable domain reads SQTIHQWPATLVQPVGSPLSLECTVEGTSNPNLYWYRQAAGRGLQLLFYSVGIGQISSEVPQNLSASRPQDRQFILSSKKLLLSDSGFYLCAWTLHRGINYGYTFGSGTRLTVV.

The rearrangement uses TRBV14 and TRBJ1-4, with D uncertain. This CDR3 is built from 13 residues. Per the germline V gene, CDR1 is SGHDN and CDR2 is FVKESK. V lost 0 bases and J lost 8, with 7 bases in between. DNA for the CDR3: TGTGCCAGCAGCCAAGATTTCGGGGAAAAACTGTTTTTT. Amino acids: CASSQDFGEKLFF.

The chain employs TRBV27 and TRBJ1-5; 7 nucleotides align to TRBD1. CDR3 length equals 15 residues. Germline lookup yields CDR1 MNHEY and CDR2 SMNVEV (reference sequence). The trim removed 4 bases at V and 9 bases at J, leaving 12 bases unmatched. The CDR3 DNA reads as TGTGCCAGCAGTTCCTCGGACAGGAACCATTGGCCCCAGCATTTT. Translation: CASSSSDRNHWPQHF.

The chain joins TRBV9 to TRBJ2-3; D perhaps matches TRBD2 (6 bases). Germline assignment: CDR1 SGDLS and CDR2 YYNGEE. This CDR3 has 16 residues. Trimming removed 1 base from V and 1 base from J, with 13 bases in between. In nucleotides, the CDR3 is TGTGCCAGCAGCGTACTCGGAGGGGTCCGCACAGATACGCAGTATTTT. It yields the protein CASSVLGGVRTDTQYF.

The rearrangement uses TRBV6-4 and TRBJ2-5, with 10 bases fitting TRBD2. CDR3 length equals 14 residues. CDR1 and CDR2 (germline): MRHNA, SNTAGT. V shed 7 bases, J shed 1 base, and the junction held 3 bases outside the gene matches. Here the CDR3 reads CASIAGGFQETQYF. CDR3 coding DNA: TGTGCCAGCATAGCGGGGGGCTTCCAAGAGACCCAGTACTTC.

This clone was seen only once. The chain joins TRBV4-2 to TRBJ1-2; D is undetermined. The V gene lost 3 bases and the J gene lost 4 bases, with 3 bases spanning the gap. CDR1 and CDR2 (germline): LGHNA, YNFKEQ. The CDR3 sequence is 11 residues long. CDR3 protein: CASSQVYGYTF. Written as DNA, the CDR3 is TGTGCCAGCAGCCAGGTCTATGGCTACACCTTC.

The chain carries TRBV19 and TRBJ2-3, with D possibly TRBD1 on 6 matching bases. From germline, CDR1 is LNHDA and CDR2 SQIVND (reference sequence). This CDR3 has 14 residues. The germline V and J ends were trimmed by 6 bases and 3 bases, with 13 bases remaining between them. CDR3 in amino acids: CASSPRGGTDTQYF. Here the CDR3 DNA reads TGTGCCAGTAGCCCCAGGGGCGGGACAGATACGCAGTATTTT.

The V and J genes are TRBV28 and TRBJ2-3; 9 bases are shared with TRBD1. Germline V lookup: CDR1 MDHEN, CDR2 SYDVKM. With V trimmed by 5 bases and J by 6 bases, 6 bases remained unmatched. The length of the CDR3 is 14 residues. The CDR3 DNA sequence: TGTGCCAGCAGTAATACAGGGGGCGAGGATACGCAGTATTTT. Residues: CASSNTGGEDTQYF.

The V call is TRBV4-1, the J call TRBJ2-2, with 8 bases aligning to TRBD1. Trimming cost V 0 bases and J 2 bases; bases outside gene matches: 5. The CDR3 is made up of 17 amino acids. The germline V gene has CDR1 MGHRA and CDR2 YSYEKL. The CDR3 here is CASSQELGQANTGELFF. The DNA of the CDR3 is TGCGCCAGCAGCCAAGAGTTGGGACAGGCAAACACCGGGGAGCTGTTTTTT.

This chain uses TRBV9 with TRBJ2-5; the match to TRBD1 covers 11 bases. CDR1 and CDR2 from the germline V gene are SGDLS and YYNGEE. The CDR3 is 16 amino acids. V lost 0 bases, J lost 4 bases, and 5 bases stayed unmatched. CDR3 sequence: CASSVGTGGAGETQYF. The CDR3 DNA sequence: TGTGCCAGCAGCGTAGGGACAGGGGGCGCAGGAGAGACCCAGTACTTC.

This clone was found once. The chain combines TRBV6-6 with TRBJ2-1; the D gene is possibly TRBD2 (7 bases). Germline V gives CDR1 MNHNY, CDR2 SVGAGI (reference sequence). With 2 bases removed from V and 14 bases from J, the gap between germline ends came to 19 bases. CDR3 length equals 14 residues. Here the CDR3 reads CASSYLGGGGKEFF. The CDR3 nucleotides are TGTGCCAGCAGTTACCTTGGGGGCGGGGGTAAGGAGTTCTTC.

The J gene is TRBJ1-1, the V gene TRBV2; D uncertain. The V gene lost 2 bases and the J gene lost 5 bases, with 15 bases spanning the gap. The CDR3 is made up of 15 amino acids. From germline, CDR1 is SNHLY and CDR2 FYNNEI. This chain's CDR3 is CASSESGGLGTEAFF. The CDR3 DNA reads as TGTGCCAGCAGTGAATCGGGCGGCCTTGGAACTGAAGCTTTCTTT.

The CDR3 DNA is TGTGCCAGCAGCGACAGGCCAACTAATGAAAAACTGTTTTTT. Translating it yields CASSDRPTNEKLFF. The chain employs TRBV9 and TRBJ1-4; perhaps TRBD1 as D (5 bases). CDR3 length: 14 amino acids. V was cut by 3 bases and J by 0 bases, with 6 bases left in between. Germline V gene data show CDR1 as SGDLS and CDR2 as YYNGEE.

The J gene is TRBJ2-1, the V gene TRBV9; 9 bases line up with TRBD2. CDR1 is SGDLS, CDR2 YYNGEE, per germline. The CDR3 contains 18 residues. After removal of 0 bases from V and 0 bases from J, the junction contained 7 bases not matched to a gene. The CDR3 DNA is TGTGCCAGCAGCGTAGTCGGTAGCGGGGGATTCTCCTACAATGAGCAGTTCTTC. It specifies CASSVVGSGGFSYNEQFF. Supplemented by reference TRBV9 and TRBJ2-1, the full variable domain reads DSGVTQTPKHLITATGQRVTLRCSPRSGDLSVYWYQQSLDQGLQFLIQYYNGEERAKGNILERFSAQQFPDLHSELNLSSLELGDSALYFCASSVVGSGGFSYNEQFFGPGTRLTVL.

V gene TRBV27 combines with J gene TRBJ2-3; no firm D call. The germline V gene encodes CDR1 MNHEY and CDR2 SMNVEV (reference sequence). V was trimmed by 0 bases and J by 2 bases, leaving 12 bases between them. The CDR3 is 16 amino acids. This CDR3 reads CASSLSGNRYTDTQYF. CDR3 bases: TGTGCCAGCAGTTTATCGGGGAATCGGTACACAGATACGCAGTATTTT.